One sample yielded the 19 T cell receptor beta chains listed below, sequenced in a study of blood T cell repertoires in COVID-19. Produced via immunoSEQ multiplex PCR; TCRdb's table is partial and in-frame only. Of 90,000 to 120,000 clones in the sample, over 75% were seen once. Input material: peripheral blood. These TCRs come from a woman aged 60 to 75 with acute or convalescent COVID-19.

The chain recombines TRBV6-5 with TRBJ2-5, with 10 positions matching TRBD2. V was pared by 6 bases and J by 12 bases, with 7 bases of the junction left unmatched. The CDR3 covers 12 residues. In germline, CDR1 is MNHEY, CDR2 SVGAGI. The CDR3 spells CASRILAGWEYF. The CDR3 DNA is TGTGCCAGCAGAATACTAGCGGGATGGGAGTACTTC.

The gene calls are TRBV6-5 and TRBJ1-1; 7 bases align to TRBD1. The CDR3 is 14 amino acids. Germline CDR1 MNHEY, CDR2 SVGAGI. V shed 4 bases, J shed 4 bases, and the junction held 6 bases outside the gene matches. The CDR3 loop is CASSLKTGSTEAFF. CDR3 coding DNA: TGTGCCAGCAGTTTAAAGACAGGGAGCACTGAAGCTTTCTTT.

Here the CDR3 DNA reads TGTGCCAGTAGTCCTCCGGGACAGAGAACCCTTGAAGCTTTCTTT. It specifies CASSPPGQRTLEAFF. This chain links TRBV19 with TRBJ1-1; 7 bases are shared with TRBD1. Per germline, CDR1 LNHDA and CDR2 SQIVND (reference sequence). Losses at the gene ends were 5 bases for V and 7 bases for J; bases not matched to a gene: 13. The CDR3 length is 15 residues.

The chain is built from TRBV5-8 and TRBJ1-2; D not resolved. The CDR3 runs 14 residues. The germline CDR1 and CDR2 sequences are SGHTS and YDEGEE. The V end was cut by 4 bases, the J end by 6 bases, with 16 bases between. CDR3 protein: CASSPRVRWNGYTF. The CDR3, as DNA: TGTGCCAGCAGCCCTCGGGTTCGGTGGAATGGCTACACCTTC.

The chain uses TRBV19 and TRBJ1-2, with TRBD1 identical over 8 bases. Trimming cost V 3 bases and J 7 bases; bases outside gene matches: 7. This CDR3 has 14 amino acids. The germline CDR1 and CDR2 sequences are LNHDA and SQIVND (reference sequence). In DNA, the CDR3 is TGTGCCAGTAGTATGGACAGGGCTATGCGTGGCTACACCTTC. Translated: CASSMDRAMRGYTF.

Regarding this clone: One end of the junction fails to match germline, which may point to a read error. The rearrangement uses TRBV6-6 and TRBJ2-3; the D is unclear. The CDR3 runs to 11 residues. Per germline, CDR1 MNHNY and CDR2 SVGAGI (reference sequence). The chain's CDR3 is CASSYTAHKDF. For the CDR3, the DNA is TGTGCCAGCAGTTACACAGCTCATAAGGATTTT.

The chain has TRBV30 and TRBJ1-1, with D possibly matching TRBD1 (5 bases). Germline assignment: CDR1 GTSNPN and CDR2 SVGIG (reference sequence). Trimming shortened V by 3 bases and J by 1 base, and 9 bases separated the two germline ends. The CDR3 sequence is 13 residues long. CDR3 region: CAWRRTPNTEAFF. The CDR3 bases are TGTGCCTGGAGACGGACACCGAACACTGAAGCTTTCTTT.

This rearrangement joins TRBV15 to TRBJ1-1; weak D call: TRBD1 (6 bases). Per germline, CDR1 LNHNV and CDR2 YYDKDF (reference sequence). The CDR3 totals 16 residues. The V gene lost 1 base and the J gene lost 1 base, with 13 bases spanning the gap. The CDR3 bases are TGTGCCACCAGCAGAGGGCAGGGGACCCCGAACACTGAAGCTTTCTTT. It is translated as CATSRGQGTPNTEAFF.

The chain carries TRBV28 and TRBJ2-5; perhaps TRBD2 as D (6 bases). CDR3 length: 13 residues. V was trimmed by 2 bases and J by 10 bases, leaving 14 bases between them. CDR1 MDHEN and CDR2 SYDVKM come from the germline V gene. CDR3 sequence: CASSLGGVGDQYF. The CDR3 DNA reads TGTGCCAGCAGTTTAGGAGGGGTTGGTGACCAGTACTTC.

This chain connects TRBV24-1 to TRBJ2-1; maybe TRBD2 (6 bases). The CDR3 sequence is 15 residues long. In germline, CDR1 is KGHDR, CDR2 SFDVKD. V lost 7 bases to trimming and J lost 6 bases, with 18 bases between them. CDR3 loop: CATSRYGGKSNEQFF. As DNA, the CDR3 is TGTGCCACCAGCCGTTATGGAGGGAAAAGCAATGAGCAGTTCTTC.

The sample holds a few counts of this clone. This chain joins TRBV18 and TRBJ1-6, with a weak D call TRBD1 (5 bases). Between the trimmed V and J ends, which lost 3 bases and 0 bases, there was a span of 12 bases. From germline, CDR1 is KGHSH and CDR2 LQKENI. The CDR3 length is 17 residues. CDR3 residues: CASSPRGGDSYNSPLHF. The CDR3 DNA reads as TGTGCCAGCTCACCGCGGGGGGGAGACTCCTATAATTCACCCCTCCACTTT.

The chain carries TRBV6-1 and TRBJ1-5; D ambiguous. Per the germline V gene, CDR1 is MNHNS and CDR2 is SASEGT. The germline V and J ends were trimmed by 2 bases and 7 bases, with 9 bases remaining between them. The CDR3 is made up of 13 amino acids. The CDR3 DNA reads as TGTGCCAGCAGTGAACGGGGAGAGCAGCCCCAGCATTTT. Amino acids: CASSERGEQPQHF.

This clone was picked up one time. The chain recombines TRBV3-1 (or the pseudogene TRBV3-2) with TRBJ1-2, with D possibly TRBD1 on 6 matching bases. This CDR3 has 15 residues. The V gene lost 10 bases and the J gene lost 0 bases, with 18 bases spanning the gap. Germline loops: CDR1 LGHDT, CDR2 YNNKEL (reference sequence). CDR3 DNA sequence: TGTGCCACTTTGGGGGGGGCGCGGGCTAACTATGGCTACACCTTC. Encoded protein: CATLGGARANYGYTF.

The chain recombines TRBV3-1 (or the pseudogene TRBV3-2) with TRBJ2-1; 14 bases match TRBD2. This CDR3 has 14 amino acids. Germline-derived CDR1 and CDR2 are LGHDT and YNNKEL (reference sequence). With 3 bases clipped from V and 13 bases from J, the junction kept 5 bases outside the gene matches. CDR3 nucleotides: TGTGCCAGCAGCCAGACTAGCGGGAGGGCCGGACAGTTCTTC. This gives the protein CASSQTSGRAGQFF.

The rearrangement joins TRBV28 to TRBJ2-7; 8 nucleotides line up with TRBD2. The CDR3 covers 14 residues. The junction had 6 bases not matched to a gene; V was cut back by 6 bases and J by 2 bases. Germline values: CDR1 MDHEN, CDR2 SYDVKM. The CDR3 loop is CASSELAATYEQYV. DNA for the CDR3: TGTGCCAGCAGCGAACTAGCGGCCACCTACGAGCAGTACGTC.

In this sample, this clone turned up a few times. This chain joins TRBV27 and TRBJ2-1; D gene unclear. V was pared by 2 bases and J by 5 bases, with 10 bases between. CDR1 MNHEY and CDR2 SMNVEV come from the germline V gene (reference sequence). The CDR3 contains 14 residues. The CDR3 coding sequence is TGTGCCAGCAGTTTACGCGCGGTAGACAATGAGCAGTTCTTC. Protein sequence: CASSLRAVDNEQFF.

The rearrangement uses TRBV3-1 (or the pseudogene TRBV3-2) and TRBJ1-6, with D hard to call. V was clipped by 1 base and J by 6 bases, with 4 bases between them. CDR3 length: 13 residues. Germline CDR1 is LGHDT and CDR2 is YNNKEL (reference sequence). The CDR3 loop reads CASSQVSNSPLHF. CDR3 bases: TGTGCCAGCAGCCAAGTCAGTAATTCACCCCTCCACTTT.

This sequence joins TRBV10-2 and TRBJ2-1; 13 bases align to TRBD2. The junction had 9 bases not matched to a gene; V was cut back by 6 bases and J by 7 bases. CDR1 is WSHSY and CDR2 is SAAADI in the germline V gene. The CDR3 consists of 16 residues. CDR3 sequence: CASRDPGTSGTNEQFF. The CDR3 nucleotides are TGCGCCAGCAGGGACCCCGGGACTAGCGGGACTAATGAGCAGTTCTTC.

This sequence joins TRBV12-5 and TRBJ2-2, with 7 nucleotides matching TRBD1. The ends lost 5 bases at V and 7 bases at J; junction bases unmatched: 10. CDR3 length: 15 residues. From germline, CDR1 is LGHNT and CDR2 FRNRAP. CDR3 sequence: CASGAGTARSGELFF. The CDR3 nucleotides are TGTGCTAGTGGTGCCGGGACAGCGCGAAGCGGGGAGCTGTTTTTT.